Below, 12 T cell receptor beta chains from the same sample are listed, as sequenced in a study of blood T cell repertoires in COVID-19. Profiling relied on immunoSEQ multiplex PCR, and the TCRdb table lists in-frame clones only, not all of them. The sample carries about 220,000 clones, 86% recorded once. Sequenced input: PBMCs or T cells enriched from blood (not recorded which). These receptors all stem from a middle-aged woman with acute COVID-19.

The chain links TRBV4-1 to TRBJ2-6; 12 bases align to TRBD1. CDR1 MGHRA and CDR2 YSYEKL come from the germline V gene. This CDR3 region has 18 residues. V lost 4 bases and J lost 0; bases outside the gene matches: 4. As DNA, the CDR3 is TGCGCCAGCAGCCCGGGACAGGGGGCTCTCTCTGGGGCCAACGTCCTGACTTTC. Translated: CASSPGQGALSGANVLTF.

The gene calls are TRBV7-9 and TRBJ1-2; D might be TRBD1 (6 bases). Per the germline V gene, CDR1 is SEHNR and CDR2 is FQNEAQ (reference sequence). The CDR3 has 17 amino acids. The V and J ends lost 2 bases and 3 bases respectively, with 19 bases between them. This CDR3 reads CASSLRGLRQDDYGYTF. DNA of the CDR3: TGTGCCAGCAGCTTAAGGGGCCTTCGACAGGACGACTATGGCTACACCTTC.

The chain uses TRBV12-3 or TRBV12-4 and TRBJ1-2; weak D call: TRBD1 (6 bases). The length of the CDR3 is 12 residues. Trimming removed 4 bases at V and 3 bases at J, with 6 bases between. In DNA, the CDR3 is TGTGCCAGCAGTTACAGGGACTATGGCTACACCTTC. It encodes CASSYRDYGYTF.

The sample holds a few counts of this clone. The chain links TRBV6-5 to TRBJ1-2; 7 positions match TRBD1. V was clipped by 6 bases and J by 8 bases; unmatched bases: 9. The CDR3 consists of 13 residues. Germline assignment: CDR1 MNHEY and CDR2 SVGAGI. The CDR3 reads CASSKGQTSGYTF. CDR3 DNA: TGTGCCAGCAGCAAGGGACAGACCTCCGGCTACACCTTC.

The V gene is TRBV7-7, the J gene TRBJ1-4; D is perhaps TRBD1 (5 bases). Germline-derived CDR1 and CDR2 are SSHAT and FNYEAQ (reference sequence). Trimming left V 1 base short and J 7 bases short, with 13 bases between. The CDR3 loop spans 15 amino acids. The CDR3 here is CASSLEAGPREKLFF. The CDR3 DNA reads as TGTGCCAGCAGCTTAGAGGCAGGGCCGCGTGAAAAACTGTTTTTT.

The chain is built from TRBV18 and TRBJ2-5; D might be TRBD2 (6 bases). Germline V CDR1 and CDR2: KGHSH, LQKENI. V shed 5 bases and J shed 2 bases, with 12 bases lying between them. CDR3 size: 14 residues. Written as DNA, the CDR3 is TGTGCCAGCTCATTCCAGACTAGTCAAGAGACCCAGTACTTC. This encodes CASSFQTSQETQYF.

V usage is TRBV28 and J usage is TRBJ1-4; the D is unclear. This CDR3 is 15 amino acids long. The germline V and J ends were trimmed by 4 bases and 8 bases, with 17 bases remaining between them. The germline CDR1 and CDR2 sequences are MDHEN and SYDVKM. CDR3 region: CASSSSSAWREKLFF. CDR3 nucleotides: TGTGCCAGCAGTTCCTCTTCAGCCTGGAGGGAAAAACTGTTTTTT.

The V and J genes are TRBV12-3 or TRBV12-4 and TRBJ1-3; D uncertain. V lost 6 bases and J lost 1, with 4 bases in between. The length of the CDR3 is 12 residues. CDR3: CASSISGNTIYF. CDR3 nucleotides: TGTGCCAGCAGCATTTCTGGAAACACCATATATTTT.

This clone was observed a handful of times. The CDR3 nucleotides read TGTGCCACCACCGGTGGGGCGGGGCGTTCACCCCTCCACTTT. This encodes CATTGGAGRSPLHF. The genes are TRBV6-5 and TRBJ1-6; weak D call: TRBD1 (5 bases). Per the germline V gene, CDR1 is MNHEY and CDR2 is SVGAGI. CDR3 length: 14 residues. V lost 10 bases and J lost 9, with 19 bases in between.

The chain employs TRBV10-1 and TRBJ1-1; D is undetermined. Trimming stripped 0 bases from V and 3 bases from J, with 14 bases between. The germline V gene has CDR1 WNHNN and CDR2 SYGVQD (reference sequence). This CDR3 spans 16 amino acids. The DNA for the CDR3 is TGCGCCAGCAGTGAGTCCAAGGGAGCGGCTGACACTGAAGCTTTCTTT. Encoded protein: CASSESKGAADTEAFF.

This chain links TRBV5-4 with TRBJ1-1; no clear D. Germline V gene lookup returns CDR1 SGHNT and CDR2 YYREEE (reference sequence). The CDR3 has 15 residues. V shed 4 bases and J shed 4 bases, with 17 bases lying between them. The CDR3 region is CASSRQPLGATEAFF. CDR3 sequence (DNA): TGTGCCAGCAGCCGTCAACCACTAGGAGCCACTGAAGCTTTCTTT.

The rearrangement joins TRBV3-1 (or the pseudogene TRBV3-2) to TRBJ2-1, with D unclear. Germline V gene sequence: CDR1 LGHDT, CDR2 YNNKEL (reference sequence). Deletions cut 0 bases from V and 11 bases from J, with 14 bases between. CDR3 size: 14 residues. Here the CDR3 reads CASSQDPSSVKQFF. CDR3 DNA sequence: TGTGCCAGCAGCCAAGATCCGAGTAGTGTAAAGCAGTTCTTC.